The 10 T cell receptor beta chains below all came from one sample that was sequenced in a study of T cells in Graves' hyperthyroidism and ophthalmopathy. Amplified regions were TCR beta CDR3 sequences from RNA transcripts. A set of HTBI primers served as the primers for a first-round RT-PCR of the TCR CDR3. TCRdb reprocessed the multiplex PCR reads via MiXCR and lists one record per CDR3 protein. The table shows hundreds of thousands of distinct CDR3 sequences, with 14% to 15% occurring only once. The sequenced sample was blood. The receptor source for this set is a man between 18 and 35 years old with Graves' ophthalmopathy.

Comment on this clonotype: A single base separates this from a much larger clone, so it may be a read error. V gene TRBV6-1 combines with J gene TRBJ1-1, with D possibly matching TRBD1 (6 bases). The CDR3 consists of 16 residues. Trimming stripped 4 bases from V and 1 base from J, with 16 bases between. The germline CDR1 and CDR2 sequences are MNHNS and SASEGT. CDR3 in DNA: TGTGCCAGCAGTGGCCCCTCGGGAGGGGGGAACACTGAAGCTTTCTTT. Its protein product is CASSGPSGGGNTEAFF.

This clonotype was counted many times. V gene TRBV12-3 or TRBV12-4 combines with J gene TRBJ2-7; D ambiguous. The V end lost 1 base, the J end lost 5 bases, and 9 bases lay between the germline ends. The CDR3 extends over 13 amino acids. The CDR3 protein is CASSLVYRNEQYF. As DNA, the CDR3 is TGTGCCAGCAGTTTAGTTTACCGGAACGAGCAGTACTTC.

This clonotype was found many times. The chain combines TRBV2 with TRBJ1-1, with 9 nucleotides matching TRBD1. The V segment lost 10 bases and the J segment 1 base; nucleotides outside the gene matches: 1. The CDR3 extends over 12 amino acids. Germline V lookup: CDR1 SNHLY, CDR2 FYNNEI. The DNA of the CDR3 is TGTGCCACACAGGGGGCGAACACTGAAGCTTTCTTT. Amino acids: CATQGANTEAFF.

This clonotype has a count of ten or more. V is TRBV6-1 and J is TRBJ2-5; 10 bases line up with TRBD1. Germline CDR1 and CDR2: MNHNS and SASEGT. The J segment lost 5 bases and the V segment lost 8 bases, leaving 11 bases of the junction unmatched. The CDR3 has 15 residues. CDR3 bases: TGTGCCAGCTCCCGAGGACAGGGGGATTGGGAGACCCAGTACTTC. Residues: CASSRGQGDWETQYF.

The V gene is TRBV10-3, the J gene TRBJ1-6; TRBD1 agrees at 10 bases. Germline trimming cut 2 bases from V and 11 bases from J; bases unmatched to any gene: 6. The V gene's germline CDR1 is ENHRY and CDR2 SYGVKD. The CDR3 is made up of 15 amino acids. The CDR3 sequence is CAISELGTGAPPLHF. In nucleotides, the CDR3 is TGTGCCATCAGTGAGCTTGGGACAGGGGCTCCACCCCTCCACTTT.

The sample holds many counts of this clonotype. The chain links TRBV7-9 to TRBJ2-1; tentative D call: TRBD1 (6 bases). Trimming removed 5 bases from V and 12 bases from J, with 14 bases in between. The CDR3 consists of 12 residues. CDR1 SEHNR and CDR2 FQNEAQ come from the germline V gene (reference sequence). The CDR3 DNA reads as TGTGCCAGCAGCCCAGGGGATTCAGGGCAGTTCTTC. Amino acids: CASSPGDSGQFF. The full variable domain, rest sourced from reference TRBV7-9 and TRBJ2-1, is DTGVSQNPRHKITKRGQNVTFRCDPISEHNRLYWYRQTLGQGPEFLTYFQNEAQLEKSRLLSDRFSAERPKGSFSTLEIQRTEQGDSAMYLCASSPGDSGQFFGPGTRLTVL.

The genes are TRBV20-1 and TRBJ1-2; D ambiguous. V lost 3 bases to trimming and J lost 7 bases, with 12 bases between them. CDR1 is DFQATT and CDR2 is SNEGSKA in the germline V gene (reference sequence). The CDR3 spans 12 residues. This CDR3 is CSARTLGSGYTF. In nucleotides, the CDR3 is TGCAGTGCTAGGACGTTGGGTAGTGGCTACACCTTC.

This clonotype came up many times. Sequence at one end of the junction differs from germline and may be a read error. The rearrangement uses TRBV7-8 and TRBJ2-1, with TRBD2 identical over 9 bases. This CDR3 is 17 amino acids long. Germline-derived CDR1 and CDR2 are SGHVS and FQNEAQ. The CDR3 reads CASNLRSLKREVDEQFF. Here the CDR3 DNA reads TGTGCCAGCAACTTAAGGTCTCTGAAGCGGGAGGTTGATGAGCAGTTCTTC.

This clonotype was counted ten times or more. The rearrangement uses TRBV15 and TRBJ2-7; 10 positions agree with TRBD2. CDR3 length: 15 amino acids. CDR1 LNHNV and CDR2 YYDKDF come from the germline V gene (reference sequence). Trimming at V came to 1 base and at J to 3 bases, leaving 3 bases not matched to a gene. CDR3 sequence reads: CATSRGLAGDYEQYF. The CDR3 nucleotides are TGTGCCACCAGCAGAGGGCTAGCGGGAGACTACGAGCAGTACTTC. Combining the CDR3 with reference TRBV15 and TRBJ2-7 gives the whole variable domain DAMVIQNPRYQVTQFGKPVTLSCSQTLNHNVMYWYQQKSSQAPKLLFHYYDKDFNNEADTPDNFQSRRPNTSFCFLDIRSPGLGDTAMYLCATSRGLAGDYEQYFGPGTRLTVT.

This clonotype was seen ten or more times. The DNA for the CDR3 is TGCAGCGTTGGGGGACTAGCGGGACGAACAGCGTCTTACGAGCAGTACTTC. This encodes CSVGGLAGRTASYEQYF. The chain uses TRBV29-1 and TRBJ2-7; 13 positions match TRBD2. Unmatched junction bases numbered 13, after V lost 4 bases and J lost 4 bases. Germline CDR1 and CDR2: SQVTM and ANQGSEA. The length of the CDR3 is 17 residues.